The 9 T cell receptor beta chains reported below all come from one sample, sequenced in a study of blood T cell repertoires in COVID-19. Generated by immunoSEQ multiplex PCR, the TCRdb table keeps only in-frame clones and is missing some. The sample holds approximately 400,000 clones; 70% to 90% are singletons and the top ten take less than 1.5%. The source material was PBMCs or T cells enriched from blood (not recorded which). The source is a woman under 30 who had recovered from COVID-19.

This chain joins TRBV6-5 and TRBJ1-5, with 7 bases fitting TRBD1. After removal of 1 base from V and 7 bases from J, the junction contained 10 bases not matched to a gene. CDR3 length equals 16 residues. The V gene's germline CDR1 is MNHEY and CDR2 SVGAGI. The CDR3 sequence: CASSYLRQGVRQPQHF. The CDR3 bases are TGTGCCAGCAGTTACTTAAGACAGGGTGTCAGACAGCCCCAGCATTTT.

Comment on this clone: Other nucleotide sequences from this sample produce the same CDR3. The chain is built from TRBV27 and TRBJ1-5, with 7 nucleotides matching TRBD1. V lost 4 bases, J lost 2 bases, and 5 bases stayed unmatched. The CDR3 spans 15 residues. The germline V gene has CDR1 MNHEY and CDR2 SMNVEV (reference sequence). As DNA, the CDR3 is TGTGCCAGCAGTTCAAGGGGGCTCGGCAATCAGCCCCAGCATTTT. The encoded protein is CASSSRGLGNQPQHF.

The genes are TRBV14 and TRBJ1-6; D is perhaps TRBD1 (5 bases). CDR1 is SGHDN and CDR2 is FVKESK in the germline V gene. With 0 bases removed from V and 7 bases from J, the gap between germline ends came to 7 bases. The CDR3 contains 14 residues. The CDR3 DNA reads TGTGCCAGCAGCCAAGATCGGGGGAATTCACCCCTCCACTTT. Protein product: CASSQDRGNSPLHF.

V and J are TRBV20-1 and TRBJ2-7; D is possibly TRBD1 (6 bases). V lost 7 bases and J lost 5, with 12 bases in between. The germline CDR1 and CDR2 sequences are DFQATT and SNEGSKA (reference sequence). The CDR3 runs to 11 residues. The CDR3 nucleotides read TGCAGTGGTACAGGGTTGAACGAGCAGTACTTC. The encoded protein is CSGTGLNEQYF.

This clone was detected only once. The chain recombines TRBV25-1 with TRBJ1-2; 10 bases match TRBD1. The CDR3 is 14 amino acids. CDR1 is MGHDK and CDR2 is SYGVNS in the germline V gene. V trimming: 4 bases; J trimming: 4 bases; junction bases outside the gene matches: 3. The CDR3 DNA sequence: TGTGCCAGCAGTGGACAGGGGGCTCCCTATGGCTACACCTTC. Protein sequence: CASSGQGAPYGYTF.

The chain combines TRBV11-2 with TRBJ1-3; a weak D match, TRBD1 (6 bases). Germline-derived CDR1 and CDR2 are SGHAT and FQNNGV. The CDR3 totals 14 residues. V shed 5 bases and J shed 4 bases, with 12 bases lying between them. The CDR3 nucleotides read TGTGCCAGCAGCCCCAGGGGTTCCGGAAACACCATATATTTT. Protein product: CASSPRGSGNTIYF.

V and J are TRBV19 and TRBJ1-1; 9 bases match TRBD1. After removal of 4 bases from V and 5 bases from J, the junction contained 8 bases not matched to a gene. Germline CDR1 is LNHDA and CDR2 is SQIVND (reference sequence). CDR3 size: 15 residues. Written as DNA, the CDR3 is TGTGCCAGTAGTACCCAAGACAGGGGGGGTACTGAAGCTTTCTTT. It specifies CASSTQDRGGTEAFF. The entire variable domain, with the rest obtained from reference TRBV19 and TRBJ1-1, is as follows: DGGITQSPKYLFRKEGQNVTLSCEQNLNHDAMYWYRQDPGQGLRLIYYSQIVNDFQKGDIAEGYSVSREKKESFPLTVTSAQKNPTAFYLCASSTQDRGGTEAFFGQGTRLTVV.

This sequence joins TRBV11-2 and TRBJ1-1; a weak D match, TRBD1 (6 bases). V lost 0 bases to trimming and J lost 4 bases, with 9 bases between them. The CDR3 has 14 residues. CDR1 SGHAT and CDR2 FQNNGV come from the germline V gene. CDR3 DNA sequence: TGTGCCAGCAGCTTAGACAGGGGTAGCACTGAAGCTTTCTTT. Residues: CASSLDRGSTEAFF.

The chain is built from TRBV30 and TRBJ2-7, with 7 nucleotides matching TRBD2. The CDR3 is 11 amino acids. Germline trimming cut 1 base from V and 8 bases from J; bases unmatched to any gene: 2. Germline lookup yields CDR1 GTSNPN and CDR2 SVGIG (reference sequence). The CDR3, as DNA: TGTGCCTGGAGTGGGGGGGGAAAGCAGTACTTC. This gives the protein CAWSGGGKQYF. The variable domain in full, completed from reference TRBV30 and TRBJ2-7, reads SQTIHQWPATLVQPVGSPLSLECTVEGTSNPNLYWYRQAAGRGLQLLFYSVGIGQISSEVPQNLSASRPQDRQFILSSKKLLLSDSGFYLCAWSGGGKQYFGPGTRLTVT.